This TCR beta chain was sequenced in a study of regulatory T cells in long-lasting Graves disease. HTBI primers from iRepertoire and Arm-PCR of CDR3 regions yielded the TCR beta libraries. From the multiplex PCR reads, TCRdb called clonotypes with MiXCR, one entry per CDR3 protein. The sample records approximately 400,000 distinct CDR3 sequences, about 10% being singletons. The V gene's germline CDR1 is LGHNT and CDR2 FRNRAP. The CDR3 totals 17 residues. Deletions cut 4 bases from V and 0 bases from J, with 17 bases between. Documented time point: newly diagnosed GD, antithyroid drugs for less than 3 months. The TCR library was made from RNA extracted from PBMCs. This clonotype appeared many times. These data were also filed under a second study, of T cells in Graves' hyperthyroidism and ophthalmopathy.

The receptor comes from a woman aged 18-29 years with Graves disease. This specimen was peripheral blood mononuclear cells (PBMCs), taken at new diagnosis, from a patient treated with antithyroid drugs. This chain uses TRBV12-5 with TRBJ2-3, with a weak D call TRBD2 (5 bases). The CDR3 coding sequence is TGTGCTAGTGGTTACCGGGCACGCGGGCGAAGCACAGATACGCAGTATTTT. It specifies CASGYRARGRSTDTQYF.